This T cell receptor beta chain was found in a study of shared clonotypes between healthy human individuals. A word on this clone: Its antigen remains unidentified.

The sorted-subset replicate PCRs were given 150 to 250 ng DNA, which is approximately 30,000 T cell genomes. Sequencing used immunoSEQ multiplex PCR; TCRdb keeps in-frame clones, though not all of them. The sample carries 550,000 to 700,000 clones, roughly 72% recorded once. Germline CDR1 reads MNHEY; CDR2 reads SMNVEV (reference sequence). Trimming stripped 2 bases from V and 1 base from J, with 8 bases between. CDR3 length: 15 residues. Study findings and constraints: Memory subsets generally showed smaller estimated richness than naive subsets did.

This clonotype originated in a woman under 40 in good health. Input material: memory CD4+ T cells sorted from blood. Noted subset: CD45RA-negative fraction. The J gene is TRBJ1-4, the V gene TRBV27, with D unclear. This CDR3 reads CASSLNARTNEKLFF. The CDR3 nucleotides read TGTGCCAGCAGTTTAAATGCCCGAACTAATGAAAAACTGTTTTTT.